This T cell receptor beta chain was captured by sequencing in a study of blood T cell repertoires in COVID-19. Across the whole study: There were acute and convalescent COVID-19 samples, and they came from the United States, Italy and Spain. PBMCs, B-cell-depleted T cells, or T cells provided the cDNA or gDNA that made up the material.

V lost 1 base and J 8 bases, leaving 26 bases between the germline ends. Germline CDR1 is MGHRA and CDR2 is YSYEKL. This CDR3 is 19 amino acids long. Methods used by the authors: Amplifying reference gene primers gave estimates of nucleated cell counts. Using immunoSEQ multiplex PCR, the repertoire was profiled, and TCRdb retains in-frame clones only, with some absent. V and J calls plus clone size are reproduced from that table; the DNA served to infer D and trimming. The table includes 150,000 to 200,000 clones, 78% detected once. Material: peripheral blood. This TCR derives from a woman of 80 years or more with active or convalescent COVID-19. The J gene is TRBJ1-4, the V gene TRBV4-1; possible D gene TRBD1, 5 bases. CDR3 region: CASSQGPYRSRAKGEKLFF. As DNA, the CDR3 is TGCGCCAGCAGCCAAGGGCCTTACAGGTCCCGAGCAAAGGGGGAAAAACTGTTTTTT.